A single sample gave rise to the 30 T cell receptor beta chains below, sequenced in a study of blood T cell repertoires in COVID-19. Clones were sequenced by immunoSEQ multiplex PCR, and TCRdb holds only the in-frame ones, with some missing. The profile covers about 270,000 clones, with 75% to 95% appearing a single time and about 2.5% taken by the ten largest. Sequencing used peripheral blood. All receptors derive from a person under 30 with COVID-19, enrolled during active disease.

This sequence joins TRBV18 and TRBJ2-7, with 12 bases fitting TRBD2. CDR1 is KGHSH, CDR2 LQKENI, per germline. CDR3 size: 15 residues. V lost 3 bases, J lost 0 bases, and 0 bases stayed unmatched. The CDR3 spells CASSPGLAGSYEQYF. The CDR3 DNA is TGTGCCAGCTCACCGGGACTAGCGGGCTCCTACGAGCAGTACTTC.

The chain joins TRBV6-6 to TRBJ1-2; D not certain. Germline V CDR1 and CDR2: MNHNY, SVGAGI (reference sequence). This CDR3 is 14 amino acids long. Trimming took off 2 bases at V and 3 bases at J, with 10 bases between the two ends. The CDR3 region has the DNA TGTGCCAGCAGTTACCGGCCGGACTACTATGGCTACACCTTC. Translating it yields CASSYRPDYYGYTF.

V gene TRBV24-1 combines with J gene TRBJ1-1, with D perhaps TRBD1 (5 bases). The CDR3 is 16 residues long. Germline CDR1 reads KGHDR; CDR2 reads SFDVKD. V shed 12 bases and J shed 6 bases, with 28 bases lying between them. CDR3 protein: CAAQQLGGEGRSEAFF. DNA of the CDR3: TGTGCCGCTCAACAATTGGGGGGTGAGGGGAGGTCTGAAGCTTTCTTT.

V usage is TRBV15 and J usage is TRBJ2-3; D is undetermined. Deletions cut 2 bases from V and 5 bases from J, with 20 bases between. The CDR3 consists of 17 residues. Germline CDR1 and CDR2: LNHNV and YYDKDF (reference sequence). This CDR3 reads CATSRPRGTRPRDTQYF. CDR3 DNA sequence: TGTGCCACCAGCAGACCCAGAGGAACTCGACCGAGAGATACGCAGTATTTT.

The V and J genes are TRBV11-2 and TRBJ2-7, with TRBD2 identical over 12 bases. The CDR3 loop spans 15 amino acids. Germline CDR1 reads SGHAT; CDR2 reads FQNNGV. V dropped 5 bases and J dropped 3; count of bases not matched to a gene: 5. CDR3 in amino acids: CASSPSGRASYEQYF. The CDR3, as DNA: TGTGCCAGCAGCCCTAGCGGGAGGGCCAGCTACGAGCAGTACTTC.

The CDR3 DNA reads as TGTGCCAGCAGCCAATTTGATGGCTACACCTTC. Translated: CASSQFDGYTF. The chain links TRBV2 to TRBJ1-2; D not resolved. Trimming shortened V by 6 bases and J by 6 bases, and 8 bases separated the two germline ends. This CDR3 has 11 amino acids. Germline V gene sequence: CDR1 SNHLY, CDR2 FYNNEI. Based on the CDR3 plus reference TRBV2 and TRBJ1-2, the full variable domain is EPEVTQTPSHQVTQMGQEVILRCVPISNHLYFYWYRQILGQKVEFLVSFYNNEISEKSEIFDDQFSVERPDGSNFTLKIRSTKLEDSAMYFCASSQFDGYTFGSGTRLTVV.

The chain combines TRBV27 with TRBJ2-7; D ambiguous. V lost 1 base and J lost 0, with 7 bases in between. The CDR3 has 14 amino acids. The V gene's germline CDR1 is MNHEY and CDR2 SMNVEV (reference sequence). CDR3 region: CASSLYSGSYEQYF. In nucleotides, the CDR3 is TGTGCCAGCAGTTTATATTCAGGCTCCTACGAGCAGTACTTC.

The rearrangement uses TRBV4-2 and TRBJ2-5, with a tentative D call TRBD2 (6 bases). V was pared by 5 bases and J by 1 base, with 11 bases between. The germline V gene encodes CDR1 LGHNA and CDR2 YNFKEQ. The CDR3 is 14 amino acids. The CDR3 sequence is CASSYASAQETQYF. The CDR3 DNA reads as TGTGCCAGCAGCTACGCTAGCGCCCAAGAGACCCAGTACTTC.

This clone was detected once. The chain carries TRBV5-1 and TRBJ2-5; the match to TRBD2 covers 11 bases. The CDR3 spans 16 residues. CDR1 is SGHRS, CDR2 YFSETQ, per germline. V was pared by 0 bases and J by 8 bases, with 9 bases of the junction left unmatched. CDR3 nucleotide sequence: TGCGCCAGCAGCTTGGAGACTAGCGGGACCGCTGGTACCCAGTACTTC. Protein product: CASSLETSGTAGTQYF.

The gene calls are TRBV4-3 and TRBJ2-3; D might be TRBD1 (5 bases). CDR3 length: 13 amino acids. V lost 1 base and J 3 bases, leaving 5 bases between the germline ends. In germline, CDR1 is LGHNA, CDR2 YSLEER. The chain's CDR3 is CASSQAGTDTQYF. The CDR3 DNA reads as TGCGCCAGCAGCCAAGCAGGGACAGATACGCAGTATTTT.

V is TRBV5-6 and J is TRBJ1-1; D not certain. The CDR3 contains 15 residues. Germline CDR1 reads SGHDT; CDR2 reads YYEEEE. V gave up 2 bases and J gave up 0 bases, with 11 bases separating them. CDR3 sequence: CASSFLAVMNTEAFF. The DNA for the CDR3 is TGTGCCAGCAGCTTTTTGGCGGTTATGAACACTGAAGCTTTCTTT.

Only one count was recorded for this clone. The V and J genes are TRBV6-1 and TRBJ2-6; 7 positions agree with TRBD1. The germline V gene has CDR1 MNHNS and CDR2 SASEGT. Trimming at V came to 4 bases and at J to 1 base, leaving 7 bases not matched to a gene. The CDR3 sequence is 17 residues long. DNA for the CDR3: TGTGCCAGCAGTGTCCCTCGGGACAGTTCTGGGGCCAACGTCCTGACTTTC. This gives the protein CASSVPRDSSGANVLTF.

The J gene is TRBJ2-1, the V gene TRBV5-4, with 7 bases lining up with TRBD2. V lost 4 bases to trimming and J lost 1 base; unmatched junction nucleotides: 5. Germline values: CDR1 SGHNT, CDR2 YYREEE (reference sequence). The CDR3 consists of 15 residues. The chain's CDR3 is CASSLSGISYNEQFF. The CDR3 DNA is TGTGCCAGCAGCCTAAGCGGGATTTCCTACAATGAGCAGTTCTTC.

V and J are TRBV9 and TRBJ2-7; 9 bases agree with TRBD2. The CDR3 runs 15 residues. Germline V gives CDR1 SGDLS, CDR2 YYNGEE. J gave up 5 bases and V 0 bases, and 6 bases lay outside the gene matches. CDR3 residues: CASSVGLAGSDEQYF. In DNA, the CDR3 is TGTGCCAGCAGCGTAGGGCTAGCGGGGTCGGACGAGCAGTACTTC.

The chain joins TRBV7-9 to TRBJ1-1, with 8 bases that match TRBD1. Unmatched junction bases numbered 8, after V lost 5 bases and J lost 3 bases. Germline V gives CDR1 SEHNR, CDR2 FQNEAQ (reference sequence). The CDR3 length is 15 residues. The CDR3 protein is CASSGGSTGDTEAFF. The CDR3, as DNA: TGTGCCAGCAGCGGGGGATCGACAGGGGACACTGAAGCTTTCTTT.

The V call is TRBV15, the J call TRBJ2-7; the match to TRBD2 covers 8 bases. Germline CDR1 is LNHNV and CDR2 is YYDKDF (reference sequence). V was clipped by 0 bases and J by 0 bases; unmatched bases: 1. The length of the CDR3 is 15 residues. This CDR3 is CATSRDAGGSYEQYF. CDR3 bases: TGTGCCACCAGCAGAGATGCGGGAGGCTCCTACGAGCAGTACTTC.

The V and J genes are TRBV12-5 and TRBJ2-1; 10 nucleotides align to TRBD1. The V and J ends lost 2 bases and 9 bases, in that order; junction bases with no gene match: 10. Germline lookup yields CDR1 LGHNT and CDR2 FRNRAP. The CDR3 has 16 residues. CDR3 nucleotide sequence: TGTGCTAGTGGTTTGTGGACAGGGGGTATAGGCGGTGAGCAGTTCTTC. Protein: CASGLWTGGIGGEQFF.

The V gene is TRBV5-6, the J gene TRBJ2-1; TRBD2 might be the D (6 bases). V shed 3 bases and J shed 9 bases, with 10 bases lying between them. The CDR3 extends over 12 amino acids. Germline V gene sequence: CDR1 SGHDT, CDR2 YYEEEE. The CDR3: CASSWPGGEQFF. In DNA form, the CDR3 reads TGTGCCAGCAGCTGGCCCGGGGGTGAGCAGTTCTTC. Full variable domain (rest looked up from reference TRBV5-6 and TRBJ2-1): DAGVTQSPTHLIKTRGQQVTLRCSPKSGHDTVSWYQQALGQGPQFIFQYYEEEERQRGNFPDRFSGHQFPNYSSELNVNALLLGDSALYLCASSWPGGEQFFGPGTRLTVL.

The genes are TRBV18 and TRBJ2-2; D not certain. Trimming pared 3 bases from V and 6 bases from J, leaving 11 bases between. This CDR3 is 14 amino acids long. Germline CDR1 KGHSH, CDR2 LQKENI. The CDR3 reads CASSPPRAAGELFF. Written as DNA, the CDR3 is TGTGCCAGCTCACCTCCCCGAGCCGCCGGGGAGCTGTTTTTT.

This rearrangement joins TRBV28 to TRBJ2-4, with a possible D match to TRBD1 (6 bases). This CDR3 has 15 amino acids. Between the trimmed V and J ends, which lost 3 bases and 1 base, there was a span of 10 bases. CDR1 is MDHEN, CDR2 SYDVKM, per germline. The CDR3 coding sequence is TGTGCCAGCAGTTTGCAGGGGTCGGCCAAAAACATTCAGTACTTC. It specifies CASSLQGSAKNIQYF. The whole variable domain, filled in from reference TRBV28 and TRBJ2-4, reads DVKVTQSSRYLVKRTGEKVFLECVQDMDHENMFWYRQDPGLGLRLIYFSYDVKMKEKGDIPEGYSVSREKKERFSLILESASTNQTSMYLCASSLQGSAKNIQYFGAGTRLSVL.

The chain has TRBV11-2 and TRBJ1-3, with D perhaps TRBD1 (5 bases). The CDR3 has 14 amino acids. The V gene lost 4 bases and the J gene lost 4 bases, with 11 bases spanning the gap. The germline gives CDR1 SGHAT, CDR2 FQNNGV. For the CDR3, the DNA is TGTGCCAGCAGCTCTGGGGGGATGGGAAACACCATATATTTT. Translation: CASSSGGMGNTIYF.

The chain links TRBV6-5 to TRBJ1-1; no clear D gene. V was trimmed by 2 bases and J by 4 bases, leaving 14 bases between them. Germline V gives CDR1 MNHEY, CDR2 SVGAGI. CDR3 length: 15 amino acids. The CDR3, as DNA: TGTGCCAGCAGTTACCAAAAGTCAGTTTTCACTGAAGCTTTCTTT. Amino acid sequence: CASSYQKSVFTEAFF.

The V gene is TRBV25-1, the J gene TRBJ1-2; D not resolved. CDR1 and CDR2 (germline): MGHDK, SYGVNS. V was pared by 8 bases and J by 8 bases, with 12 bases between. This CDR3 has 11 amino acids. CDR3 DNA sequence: TGTGCCAGCGCCGTCGCGGAAGGCTACACCTTC. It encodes CASAVAEGYTF.

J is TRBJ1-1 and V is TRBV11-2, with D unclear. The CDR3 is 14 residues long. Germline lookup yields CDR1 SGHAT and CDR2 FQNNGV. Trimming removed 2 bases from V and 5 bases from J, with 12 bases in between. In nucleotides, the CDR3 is TGTGCCAGCAGCTTACTTGGGGAGAGAACTGAAGCTTTCTTT. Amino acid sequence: CASSLLGERTEAFF.

The CDR3 region is CASSSVAGGLGDTQYF. CDR3 sequence (DNA): TGTGCCAGCAGCTCAGTAGCGGGAGGGCTGGGAGATACGCAGTATTTT. This chain links TRBV7-9 with TRBJ2-3; 11 bases line up with TRBD2. CDR1 is SEHNR, CDR2 FQNEAQ, per germline (reference sequence). Trimming took 4 bases from V and 5 from J; bases not matched to a gene: 8. The CDR3 is 16 amino acids.

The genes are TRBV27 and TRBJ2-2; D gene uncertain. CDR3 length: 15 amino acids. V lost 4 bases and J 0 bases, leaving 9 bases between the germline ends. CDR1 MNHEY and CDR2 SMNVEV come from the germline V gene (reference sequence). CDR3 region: CASSYTPANTGELFF. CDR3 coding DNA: TGTGCCAGCAGTTATACACCCGCGAACACCGGGGAGCTGTTTTTT.

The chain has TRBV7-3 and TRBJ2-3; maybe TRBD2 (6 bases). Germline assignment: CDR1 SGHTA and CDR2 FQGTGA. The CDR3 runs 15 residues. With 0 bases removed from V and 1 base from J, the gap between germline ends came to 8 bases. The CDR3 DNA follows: TGTGCCAGCAGCTTAACGGGCGGGGGCACAGATACGCAGTATTTT. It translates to CASSLTGGGTDTQYF.

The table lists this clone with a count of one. This CDR3 is CASSVEGGTYNEQFF. In nucleotides, the CDR3 is TGTGCCAGCAGCGTAGAGGGCGGGACCTACAATGAGCAGTTCTTC. The V call is TRBV9, the J call TRBJ2-1; tentatively, D is TRBD2 (6 bases). This CDR3 has 15 residues. Germline V lookup: CDR1 SGDLS, CDR2 YYNGEE. Trimming took 0 bases from V and 2 from J, leaving 9 bases between them.

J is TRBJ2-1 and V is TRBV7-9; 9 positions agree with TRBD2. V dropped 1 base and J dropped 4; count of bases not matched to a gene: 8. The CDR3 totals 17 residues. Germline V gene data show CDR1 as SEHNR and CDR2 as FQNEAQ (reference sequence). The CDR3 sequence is CASSLEGAGGSYNEQFF. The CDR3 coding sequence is TGTGCCAGCAGCTTAGAAGGAGCGGGAGGTTCATACAATGAGCAGTTCTTC.

The CDR3 region has the DNA TGTGCCAGCAGTGACATGACTAGCGGTTACCATGATCATACCATAACAGATACGCAGTATTTT. As protein: CASSDMTSGYHDHTITDTQYF. The rearrangement uses TRBV6-4 and TRBJ2-3, with 9 positions matching TRBD2. This CDR3 has 21 amino acids. J gave up 3 bases and V 2 bases, and 21 bases lay outside the gene matches. CDR1 is MRHNA, CDR2 SNTAGT, per germline.